This T cell receptor (beta chain) originates from a study of blood T cell repertoires in COVID-19. Study as a whole: Some COVID-19 samples were acute and others convalescent; all came from the United States, Italy and Spain. PBMCs, B-cell-depleted T cells, or T cells were the source of the cDNA or gDNA that made up the material.

CDR1 is KGHSH, CDR2 LQKENI, per germline. The CDR3 runs 16 residues. V lost 3 bases and J 4 bases, leaving 18 bases between the germline ends. In the original analysis: Amplified reference gene primers provided the basis for estimating nucleated cell counts. The method was immunoSEQ multiplex PCR; TCRdb's version includes in-frame clones alone and lacks a portion of them. The DNA gave D and trimming, while V, J and clone size come from that table. The sample lists fewer than 300,000 clones; around 82% were seen once. V is TRBV18 and J is TRBJ1-1; no firm D call. This receptor was identified in a woman younger than 30 with acute or convalescent COVID-19. The sample taken for sequencing was peripheral blood. Written as DNA, the CDR3 is TGTGCCAGCTCACCTGAGGGAACAGCGGGGAGCACTGAAGCTTTCTTT. Protein: CASSPEGTAGSTEAFF.